These 27 T cell receptor beta chains originate from one sample sequenced in a study of cytomegalovirus exposure and HLA in healthy donors (dated by TCRdb to 2016 to 2017). The method behind the library was the immunoSEQ multiplex PCR assay. The multiplex PCR relied on a mix of 60 forward primers for TCR Vbeta segments and 13 reverse primers for TCR Jbeta segments. TCRdb mirrors the immuneACCESS table, restricted to in-frame sequences. Some clones are absent from its copies; in checked studies, under half trace to an unresolved V gene, and the reason for the others is unknown. Here the sample has 90,000 to 110,000 clones; around 15% occur a single time. The top ten constitute around 0.86% of the sample. Sequencing input: PBMCs. Receptors were obtained from a female donor in good health and CMV-seronegative.

V gene TRBV25-1 combines with J gene TRBJ2-2, with a weak D call TRBD2 (7 bases). The CDR3 totals 14 residues. V lost 4 bases and J 5 bases, leaving 11 bases between the germline ends. Germline V gene sequence: CDR1 MGHDK, CDR2 SYGVNS. CDR3 amino acids: CASSVRGGTGELFF. The CDR3 DNA reads TGTGCCAGCAGTGTCAGGGGAGGGACCGGGGAGCTGTTTTTT.

The chain joins TRBV28 to TRBJ2-7; TRBD1 matches at 8 bases. This CDR3 is 15 amino acids long. The V gene's germline CDR1 is MDHEN and CDR2 SYDVKM. After removal of 5 bases from V and 3 bases from J, the junction contained 9 bases not matched to a gene. In DNA, the CDR3 is TGTGCCAGCAGTGGAAATAGACAGGGGTACTACGAGCAGTACTTC. Protein sequence: CASSGNRQGYYEQYF.

This clone was recorded a few times. The J gene is TRBJ1-4, the V gene TRBV6-1; weak D call: TRBD1 (6 bases). This CDR3 region has 13 residues. In germline, CDR1 is MNHNS, CDR2 SASEGT. With 11 bases removed from V and 3 bases from J, the gap between germline ends came to 13 bases. The CDR3 coding sequence is TGTGCCGGCAACAGGGCACCTAATGAAAAACTGTTTTTT. This sequence encodes CAGNRAPNEKLFF.

This clone has just a few counts. This chain uses TRBV7-3 with TRBJ2-1, with TRBD2 matching 7 bases. Germline trimming cut 2 bases from V and 3 bases from J; bases unmatched to any gene: 1. Germline V gene data show CDR1 as SGHTA and CDR2 as FQGTGA. The CDR3 is made up of 14 amino acids. The CDR3 loop is CASSLLADYNEQFF. The CDR3 region has the DNA TGTGCCAGCAGCTTACTAGCGGACTACAATGAGCAGTTCTTC.

There are a few counts of this clone. This sequence joins TRBV7-9 and TRBJ1-5; D is perhaps TRBD1 (5 bases). This CDR3 spans 15 amino acids. Germline lookup yields CDR1 SEHNR and CDR2 FQNEAQ (reference sequence). V lost 4 bases and J lost 5, with 15 bases in between. CDR3 amino acids: CASSSSTELYQPQHF. The CDR3 nucleotides are TGTGCCAGCAGCTCGTCGACAGAACTTTATCAGCCCCAGCATTTT.

The rearrangement uses TRBV6-4 and TRBJ2-3; 9 bases agree with TRBD2. Germline V gene sequence: CDR1 MRHNA, CDR2 SNTAGT. This CDR3 is 19 amino acids long. Unmatched junction bases numbered 16, after V lost 6 bases and J lost 0 bases. The CDR3 DNA reads as TGTGCCAGCAGGATCCCCCTAACTAGCGGGCGGACTAGCACAGATACGCAGTATTTT. It encodes CASRIPLTSGRTSTDTQYF.

For the CDR3, the DNA is TGTGCCAGCAGCTTTGGGTCACTCAGGGGGATGCTATACAATGAGCAGTTCTTC. This translates into CASSFGSLRGMLYNEQFF. The rearrangement joins TRBV7-2 to TRBJ2-1; 7 positions match TRBD1. This CDR3 contains 18 residues. CDR1 SGHTA and CDR2 FQGNSA come from the germline V gene. The trim removed 3 bases at V and 4 bases at J, leaving 15 bases unmatched.

The V and J genes are TRBV7-2 and TRBJ1-2, with TRBD1 identical over 10 bases. CDR1 and CDR2 (germline): SGHTA, FQGNSA. The CDR3 length is 14 residues. The V segment lost 5 bases and the J segment 8 bases; nucleotides outside the gene matches: 8. CDR3 sequence reads: CASSQPGTGDGYTF. Here the CDR3 DNA reads TGTGCCAGCAGCCAACCCGGGACAGGGGACGGCTACACCTTC. Full variable domain (missing parts from reference TRBV7-2 and TRBJ1-2): GAGVSQSPSNKVTEKGKDVELRCDPISGHTALYWYRQSLGQGLEFLIYFQGNSAPDKSGLPSDRFSAERTGGSVSTLTIQRTQQEDSAVYLCASSQPGTGDGYTFGSGTRLTVV.

This clone was seen a few times. This chain links TRBV9 with TRBJ1-2; 8 bases fit TRBD1. The CDR3 is 14 residues long. V was pared by 5 bases and J by 7 bases, with 10 bases of the junction left unmatched. Germline CDR1 and CDR2: SGDLS and YYNGEE. The CDR3: CASREDRGGGGYTF. The DNA of the CDR3 is TGTGCCAGCAGGGAAGACAGGGGAGGCGGTGGCTACACCTTC.

This clone has only a few counts. The chain carries TRBV11-3 and TRBJ2-7; TRBD2 agrees at 14 bases. Germline CDR1 is SGHNT and CDR2 is YENEEA. CDR3 length: 15 amino acids. Trimming cost V 0 bases and J 13 bases; bases outside gene matches: 8. CDR3 loop: CASSLDGTSGSVKYF. The CDR3 DNA is TGTGCCAGCAGCTTAGACGGGACTAGCGGGAGTGTCAAATACTTC.

The chain combines TRBV19 with TRBJ1-5, with 9 bases fitting TRBD1. Germline CDR1 reads LNHDA; CDR2 reads SQIVND (reference sequence). The CDR3 is made up of 16 amino acids. The trim removed 4 bases at V and 4 bases at J, leaving 8 bases unmatched. In nucleotides, the CDR3 is TGTGCCAGTAGTAGTAAGACCGGGACAGGGAATCAGCCCCAGCATTTT. It yields the protein CASSSKTGTGNQPQHF.

This clone has just a few counts. The chain uses TRBV18 and TRBJ1-5; 7 bases are shared with TRBD1. This CDR3 contains 15 residues. V was clipped by 6 bases and J by 7 bases; unmatched bases: 12. Looked up from germline, CDR1 is KGHSH and CDR2 is LQKENI. The DNA of the CDR3 is TGTGCCAGCTCCGAAATAAGGGGGCAGGAGCAGCCCCAGCATTTT. This encodes CASSEIRGQEQPQHF.

The chain couples TRBV12-5 to TRBJ1-1; 7 nucleotides align to TRBD1. Looked up from germline, CDR1 is LGHNT and CDR2 is FRNRAP. The CDR3 consists of 15 residues. The ends lost 4 bases at V and 0 bases at J; junction bases unmatched: 5. The CDR3 coding sequence is TGTGCTAGTGGTTCACCGGGACAGATGAACACTGAAGCTTTCTTT. Translating gives CASGSPGQMNTEAFF.

This clone was seen only a few times. The V call is TRBV19, the J call TRBJ1-2, with a possible D match to TRBD1 (5 bases). V dropped 6 bases and J dropped 2 bases, with 16 bases sitting between them. The CDR3 consists of 15 residues. Germline V gives CDR1 LNHDA, CDR2 SQIVND (reference sequence). This chain's CDR3 is CASRLGGEGNYGYTF. Here the CDR3 DNA reads TGTGCCAGTAGACTTGGAGGGGAGGGAAACTATGGCTACACCTTC.

This clone was observed a few times. The chain is built from TRBV10-3 and TRBJ2-7, with 10 nucleotides matching TRBD2. The CDR3 sequence is 15 residues long. Germline V gives CDR1 ENHRY, CDR2 SYGVKD. V shed 6 bases, J shed 3 bases, and the junction held 8 bases outside the gene matches. DNA for the CDR3: TGTGCCATCAGAGAACCTGAGCGGGAGGGCTACGAGCAGTACTTC. Translated, it gives CAIREPEREGYEQYF.

Here the CDR3 DNA reads TGTGCCAGTTCGGCGGCTAGCGGGGGGACCGGGGAGCTGTTTTTT. The encoded protein is CASSAASGGTGELFF. The genes are TRBV2 and TRBJ2-2, with TRBD2 matching 11 bases. This CDR3 is built from 15 residues. V was pared by 9 bases and J by 5 bases, with 8 bases of the junction left unmatched. Germline values: CDR1 SNHLY, CDR2 FYNNEI.

This clone came up a few times. J is TRBJ1-2 and V is TRBV29-1; 10 positions agree with TRBD1. The CDR3 is 12 amino acids. Germline CDR1 SQVTM, CDR2 ANQGSEA. The CDR3 bases are TGCAGAGCGGGGGACAGGGGCTATGGCTACACCTTC. This gives the protein CRAGDRGYGYTF.

The chain is built from TRBV28 and TRBJ2-5, with TRBD2 identical over 8 bases. Germline V gene data show CDR1 as MDHEN and CDR2 as SYDVKM. V lost 3 bases and J lost 4; bases outside the gene matches: 10. The CDR3 is 16 amino acids. The CDR3 is CASSLQPAGVGETQYF. In DNA form, the CDR3 reads TGTGCCAGCAGTTTGCAGCCAGCGGGAGTGGGAGAGACCCAGTACTTC.

The genes are TRBV10-2 and TRBJ2-1; 9 bases are shared with TRBD2. J was trimmed by 8 bases and V by 6 bases; bases with no gene match: 8. The CDR3 contains 14 residues. The germline V gene has CDR1 WSHSY and CDR2 SAAADI. The CDR3 reads CASSTGTSLYEQFF. CDR3 DNA sequence: TGCGCCAGCAGCACCGGGACTAGCCTATATGAGCAGTTCTTC.

J is TRBJ2-2 and V is TRBV15, with D perhaps TRBD1 (5 bases). Trimming stripped 0 bases from V and 5 bases from J, with 16 bases between. CDR3 size: 17 residues. CDR1 LNHNV and CDR2 YYDKDF come from the germline V gene (reference sequence). CDR3: CATSRDPPGMVTGELFF. The DNA of the CDR3 is TGTGCCACCAGCAGAGATCCCCCAGGGATGGTGACCGGGGAGCTGTTTTTT.

This clone was observed a few times. The V call is TRBV29-1, the J call TRBJ1-1; D possibly corresponds to TRBD1 (6 bases). This CDR3 has 12 amino acids. V was cut by 7 bases and J by 7 bases, with 16 bases left in between. CDR1 is SQVTM, CDR2 ANQGSEA, per germline. The DNA of the CDR3 is TGCAGCGCCAGGGGACAAGGCCTTGAAGCTTTCTTT. This codes for CSARGQGLEAFF.

This clone was observed a handful of times. This chain uses TRBV25-1 with TRBJ2-7; 12 bases match TRBD1. The germline V gene encodes CDR1 MGHDK and CDR2 SYGVNS. The V segment lost 2 bases and the J segment 7 bases; nucleotides outside the gene matches: 9. The CDR3 has 16 amino acids. The CDR3 region has the DNA TGTGCCAGCAGTGAAGGGGACAGGGGGCTTCCTGGAGAGCAGTACTTC. Its translation: CASSEGDRGLPGEQYF.

This clone has a handful of counts. The chain employs TRBV13 and TRBJ1-4; a weak D match, TRBD1 (5 bases). The CDR3 covers 12 residues. Germline CDR1 PRHDT, CDR2 FYEKMQ (reference sequence). Trimming stripped 0 bases from V and 13 bases from J, with 9 bases between. CDR3 loop: CASSLGQGRLFF. CDR3 sequence (DNA): TGTGCCAGCAGCTTAGGCCAGGGTAGACTGTTTTTT.

Turning to this clone: A read error may account for a junction end that differs from germline. The sample has other DNA sequences that encode this CDR3 too. The chain has TRBV19 and TRBJ1-1; possible D gene TRBD1, 6 bases. This CDR3 region has 14 residues. CDR1 is LNHDA and CDR2 is SQIVND in the germline V gene (reference sequence). This CDR3 is CASSIGTETTEAFF. The CDR3 DNA sequence: TGTGCCAGTAGTATAGGGACAGAAACCACTGAAGCCTTCTTT. The full variable domain, its missing parts supplied by reference TRBV19 and TRBJ1-1, is DGGITQSPKYLFRKEGQNVTLSCEQNLNHDAMYWYRQDPGQGLRLIYYSQIVNDFQKGDIAEGYSVSREKKESFPLTVTSAQKNPTAFYLCASSIGTETTEAFFGQGTRLTVV.

There are a few counts of this clone. This chain connects TRBV18 to TRBJ2-3; D gene uncertain. Germline loops: CDR1 KGHSH, CDR2 LQKENI. The V end was cut by 2 bases, the J end by 2 bases, with 8 bases between. The CDR3 consists of 14 residues. DNA of the CDR3: TGTGCCAGCTCACCAATTCCCGTCACAGATACGCAGTATTTT. It specifies CASSPIPVTDTQYF. Together with reference TRBV18 and TRBJ2-3, the CDR3 gives the full variable domain: NAGVMQNPRHLVRRRGQEARLRCSPMKGHSHVYWYRQLPEEGLKFMVYLQKENIIDESGMPKERFSAEFPKEGPSILRIQQVVRGDSAAYFCASSPIPVTDTQYFGPGTRLTVL.

This clone turned up a few times. The CDR3 nucleotides read TGTGCCAGTTTAGAACAGGGTTTGAGCACCGGGGAGCTGTTTTTT. Its protein product is CASLEQGLSTGELFF. The rearrangement links TRBV19 to TRBJ2-2, with D tentatively TRBD1 (6 bases). V was clipped by 8 bases and J by 4 bases, with 17 bases between them. Germline V gene data show CDR1 as LNHDA and CDR2 as SQIVND (reference sequence). The CDR3 runs to 15 residues.

This clone was seen a few times. This chain joins TRBV5-1 and TRBJ2-7, with 10 bases aligning to TRBD1. CDR1 is SGHRS, CDR2 YFSETQ, per germline. J gave up 6 bases and V 4 bases, and 7 bases lay outside the gene matches. This CDR3 is 14 amino acids long. The CDR3 DNA is TGCGCCAGCAGCCTTGGGACAGGGGCGGCCGAGCAGTACTTC. Translated, it gives CASSLGTGAAEQYF.